Each of the 15 T cell receptor beta chains below was sequenced from the same sample in a study of blood T cell repertoires in COVID-19. TCRdb's table, derived via immunoSEQ multiplex PCR, lists solely in-frame clones and lacks some. The sample has about 75,000 clones, approximately 80% seen once. The source material was peripheral blood. The receptor source for this set is a woman aged 50 to 65 with acute or convalescent COVID-19.

This chain joins TRBV9 and TRBJ1-1; D not resolved. V shed 0 bases and J shed 9 bases, with 15 bases lying between them. Germline assignment: CDR1 SGDLS and CDR2 YYNGEE. The CDR3 sequence is 14 residues long. The CDR3 reads CASSVDVSPPKAFF. As DNA, the CDR3 is TGTGCCAGCAGCGTAGATGTTTCGCCTCCTAAAGCTTTCTTT.

The chain links TRBV30 to TRBJ1-2; D possibly corresponds to TRBD1 (6 bases). CDR3 length: 12 residues. V lost 3 bases to trimming and J lost 5 bases, with 10 bases between them. Looked up from germline, CDR1 is GTSNPN and CDR2 is SVGIG (reference sequence). The DNA for the CDR3 is TGTGCCTGGAGCTTTACAGGGTATGGCTACACCTTC. Its protein is CAWSFTGYGYTF.

The genes are TRBV7-2 and TRBJ1-1, with D maybe TRBD1 (6 bases). The germline V gene has CDR1 SGHTA and CDR2 FQGNSA. The CDR3 totals 14 residues. The germline V and J ends were trimmed by 3 bases and 1 base, with 9 bases remaining between them. CDR3 DNA sequence: TGTGCCAGCAGCTTCAAACAGGGGAACACTGAAGCTTTCTTT. Translated, it gives CASSFKQGNTEAFF.

The V gene is TRBV2, the J gene TRBJ2-5, with TRBD1 matching 7 bases. This CDR3 has 15 residues. V dropped 11 bases and J dropped 1; count of bases not matched to a gene: 13. CDR1 is SNHLY, CDR2 FYNNEI, per germline. The CDR3 DNA sequence: TGTGCCGGCAAAGGGGGCACCCTTACCCAAGAGACCCAGTACTTC. Amino acid sequence: CAGKGGTLTQETQYF.

CDR3 in amino acids: CASSLTPRGMDRVHRRGYTF. DNA for the CDR3: TGTGCCAGCAGTTTAACCCCCCGAGGGATGGACAGGGTCCATCGTCGGGGCTACACCTTC. The J gene is TRBJ1-2, the V gene TRBV28, with 8 bases fitting TRBD1. The CDR3 runs to 20 residues. V was clipped by 2 bases and J by 8 bases; unmatched bases: 25. Germline V CDR1 and CDR2: MDHEN, SYDVKM.

This clone appeared a single time. The CDR3 bases are TGTGCCAGCACCGCCGGGACTAAGGGGACCCAGTACTTC. Its protein is CASTAGTKGTQYF. The V gene is TRBV12-3 or TRBV12-4, the J gene TRBJ2-5; 7 bases are shared with TRBD2. The CDR3 consists of 13 residues. The V segment lost 7 bases and the J segment 7 bases; nucleotides outside the gene matches: 9.

CDR3 sequence: CASSEWLVTGGPAFF. CDR3 nucleotide sequence: TGTGCCAGCAGTGAATGGTTAGTGACAGGGGGCCCAGCTTTCTTT. The V call is TRBV25-1, the J call TRBJ1-1; 10 bases fit TRBD1. The J segment lost 10 bases and the V segment lost 1 base, leaving 9 bases of the junction unmatched. The CDR3 spans 15 residues. Germline V gives CDR1 MGHDK, CDR2 SYGVNS.

V and J are TRBV27 and TRBJ2-1; 8 positions match TRBD2. The CDR3 totals 16 residues. V lost 0 bases, J lost 5 bases, and 6 bases stayed unmatched. In germline, CDR1 is MNHEY, CDR2 SMNVEV (reference sequence). The CDR3 sequence: CASSLSPGGRDNEQFF. The CDR3 DNA is TGTGCCAGCAGTTTATCTCCGGGAGGGCGCGACAATGAGCAGTTCTTC.

The chain recombines TRBV5-5 with TRBJ2-7; 9 nucleotides match TRBD1. Germline V gives CDR1 SGHKS, CDR2 YYEKEE (reference sequence). The CDR3 covers 15 residues. V was pared by 3 bases and J by 0 bases, with 4 bases of the junction left unmatched. The CDR3 coding sequence is TGTGCCAGCAGCTCAACGACAGGGGGCTCCTACGAGCAGTACTTC. Translating it yields CASSSTTGGSYEQYF.

This clone is a singleton in its sample. This chain connects TRBV19 to TRBJ1-1; TRBD1 might be the D (6 bases). Germline V gene lookup returns CDR1 LNHDA and CDR2 SQIVND (reference sequence). V shed 1 base and J shed 7 bases, with 10 bases lying between them. The CDR3 loop spans 13 amino acids. The CDR3 DNA reads TGTGCCAGTAGTATAGGCCGGACAGTTGAAGCTTTCTTT. It yields the protein CASSIGRTVEAFF.

V usage is TRBV29-1 and J usage is TRBJ2-7; D perhaps matches TRBD2 (6 bases). The CDR3 sequence is 14 residues long. Trimming shortened V by 4 bases and J by 5 bases, and 18 bases separated the two germline ends. Germline CDR1 SQVTM, CDR2 ANQGSEA. CDR3 coding DNA: TGCAGCGTTGTGGGAGGCGCTCGTGTAGACGAGCAGTACTTC. It specifies CSVVGGARVDEQYF.

The chain carries TRBV7-2 and TRBJ1-5; TRBD1 matches 9 bases. The CDR3 totals 18 residues. The V segment lost 3 bases and the J segment 2 bases; nucleotides outside the gene matches: 11. Germline V gene sequence: CDR1 SGHTA, CDR2 FQGNSA. This chain's CDR3 is CASSFSGTGGLGNQPQHF. The CDR3 DNA is TGTGCCAGCAGCTTCTCAGGAACAGGGGGCTTAGGCAATCAGCCCCAGCATTTT.

V gene TRBV28 combines with J gene TRBJ1-6; 10 positions agree with TRBD1. Trimming at V came to 5 bases and at J to 7 bases, leaving 2 bases not matched to a gene. Germline-derived CDR1 and CDR2 are MDHEN and SYDVKM. The CDR3 covers 14 residues. CDR3 coding DNA: TGTGCCAGCAGTGCGGGACAGGGGAATTCACCCCTCCACTTT. Translation: CASSAGQGNSPLHF.

The chain has TRBV27 and TRBJ1-1; maybe TRBD1 (6 bases). CDR1 is MNHEY and CDR2 is SMNVEV in the germline V gene (reference sequence). Trimming left V 4 bases short and J 1 base short, with 10 bases between. This CDR3 spans 14 amino acids. In nucleotides, the CDR3 is TGTGCCAGCAGTTCCCCGACAGGGAACACTGAAGCTTTCTTT. Translating it yields CASSSPTGNTEAFF.

The chain combines TRBV30 with TRBJ1-6; D is ambiguous. The germline V gene encodes CDR1 GTSNPN and CDR2 SVGIG (reference sequence). The CDR3 spans 15 residues. Between the trimmed V and J ends, which lost 5 bases and 5 bases, there was a span of 16 bases. CDR3: CAWGRSSGNNSPLHF. CDR3 nucleotide sequence: TGTGCCTGGGGGCGGAGTTCTGGCAATAATTCACCCCTCCACTTT.